The 3 T cell receptor beta chains presented below share a single source sample, sequenced in a study of cytomegalovirus exposure and HLA in healthy donors. It was with 60 Vbeta and 13 Jbeta primers that the PCR ran. TCRdb's table, derived via immunoSEQ multiplex PCR, lists solely in-frame clones and lacks some. The top ten hold more than 3.5% of the sample, which has about 130,000 clones, around four fifths seen once. The sequencing sample was made of PBMCs. The receptors originated from a woman in her forties in good health and CMV-seropositive.

The J gene is TRBJ1-3, the V gene TRBV7-9; the match to TRBD1 covers 9 bases. This CDR3 region has 17 residues. Per germline, CDR1 SEHNR and CDR2 FQNEAQ (reference sequence). J lost 6 bases, V lost 5 bases, and 14 bases had no gene match. In DNA, the CDR3 is TGTGCCAGCAGCCTAAACCTCGGGACAGGGTATTCAAACACCATATATTTT. It specifies CASSLNLGTGYSNTIYF. The whole variable domain, remainder taken from reference TRBV7-9 and TRBJ1-3, is DTGVSQNPRHKITKRGQNVTFRCDPISEHNRLYWYRQTLGQGPEFLTYFQNEAQLEKSRLLSDRFSAERPKGSFSTLEIQRTEQGDSAMYLCASSLNLGTGYSNTIYFGEGSWLTVV.

This sequence joins TRBV5-4 and TRBJ2-3, with TRBD2 as a possible D gene (5 bases). The CDR3 has 15 residues. Per germline, CDR1 SGHNT and CDR2 YYREEE (reference sequence). V shed 4 bases and J shed 3 bases, with 15 bases lying between them. This chain's CDR3 is CASSGSPFRTDTQYF. Here the CDR3 DNA reads TGTGCCAGCAGCGGGAGCCCCTTTCGAACAGATACGCAGTATTTT.

This clone was counted between two and nine times. This chain links TRBV5-1 with TRBJ2-2; TRBD2 matches 8 bases. The J segment lost 1 base and the V segment lost 4 bases, leaving 6 bases of the junction unmatched. This CDR3 is 16 amino acids long. Germline V gene lookup returns CDR1 SGHRS and CDR2 YFSETQ. CDR3 amino acids: CASSPGLAGNTGELFF. The CDR3 nucleotides are TGCGCCAGCAGCCCGGGGCTAGCGGGGAACACCGGGGAGCTGTTTTTT.